A selection of T cell receptor beta chains follows, all from one sample in a study of cytomegalovirus exposure and HLA in healthy donors. TCRdb's table, derived via immunoSEQ multiplex PCR, lists solely in-frame clones and lacks some. This sample has fewer than 250,000 clones, with 86% found just once. Material for sequencing was PBMCs. Every receptor here comes from a woman aged 18-35 years in good health and CMV-seronegative. Both conserved end residues are part of each CDR3. Clone sizes are given selectively: once, few, many, or a class where the clone is expanded.

CDR3aa: CASSYSGQYTGELFF
v_gene: TRBV6-6
abundance: -

CDR3aa: CASSLGGANSYEQYF
v_gene: TRBV5-1
abundance: -

CDR3aa: CASSFTSGGYNEQFF
v_gene: TRBV6-6
abundance: -

CDR3aa: CASSHRGPLSDYEQYF
v_gene: TRBV18
abundance: -

CDR3aa: CASSVDPLAGESGELFF
v_gene: TRBV9
abundance: -

CDR3aa: CASSQIRFGEQFF
v_gene: TRBV14
abundance: -

CDR3aa: CASSQSPGTGVNTEAFF
v_gene: TRBV4-2
abundance: -

CDR3aa: CASSPPYQEGGYEQYF
v_gene: TRBV27
abundance: -

CDR3aa: CASSQHGVRNEQFF
v_gene: TRBV4-1
abundance: -

CDR3aa: CASSRPERRSYEQYF
v_gene: TRBV5-1
abundance: -

CDR3aa: CAISNPGRTASVRNEQFF
v_gene: TRBV15
abundance: -

CDR3aa: CASSVSPGINEKLFF
v_gene: TRBV9
abundance: -

CDR3aa: CASSPGGADTQYF
v_gene: TRBV18
abundance: once

CDR3aa: CASSLAGRQDYGYTF
v_gene: TRBV5-4
abundance: -

CDR3aa: CASSPPAGSYEQYF
v_gene: TRBV18
abundance: once

CDR3aa: CASSLGASYEQYF
v_gene: TRBV7-9
abundance: -

CDR3aa: CASSLTRTSGNLFHEQYF
v_gene: TRBV7-2
abundance: -

CDR3aa: CASSPPGGDYGYTF
v_gene: TRBV7-9
abundance: -

CDR3aa: CASSPRQRTWETQYF
v_gene: TRBV25-1
abundance: -

CDR3aa: CASSLGAFELFF
v_gene: TRBV7-9
abundance: once

CDR3aa: CASRGLTGTSNQPQHF
v_gene: TRBV2
abundance: -

CDR3aa: CASARTGGDTEAFF
v_gene: TRBV18
abundance: -

CDR3aa: CASRFRGDNTGELFF
v_gene: TRBV21-1
abundance: -

CDR3aa: CASNQRNQETQYF
v_gene: TRBV6-6
abundance: few

CDR3aa: CSVGQGSGYTF
v_gene: TRBV29-1
abundance: -

CDR3aa: CASETGQGFRNQPQHF
v_gene: TRBV19
abundance: -

CDR3aa: CASSQVWLAGGYEQYF
v_gene: TRBV4-1
abundance: -

CDR3aa: CASSPNTPGQGKDEQYF
v_gene: TRBV5-8
abundance: -

CDR3aa: CASSSDRENEQFF
v_gene: TRBV5-1
abundance: once